Following are 23 T cell receptor beta chains from one sample sequenced in a study of cytomegalovirus exposure and HLA in healthy donors. PCR was performed using 60 Vbeta and 13 Jbeta primers. Measured with immunoSEQ multiplex PCR; TCRdb has only the in-frame clones, and not every one. The repertoire shows 100,000 to 150,000 clones; the top ten hold around 1.5%. The sequencing input was PBMCs. Receptor source: a woman in her thirties or forties in good health and CMV-seronegative.

This rearrangement joins TRBV4-3 to TRBJ1-4; 7 nucleotides agree with TRBD1. With V trimmed by 1 base and J by 6 bases, 8 bases remained unmatched. This CDR3 has 16 amino acids. Germline values: CDR1 LGHNA, CDR2 YSLEER. CDR3 region: CASSQVMGRGDEKLFF. CDR3 DNA sequence: TGCGCCAGCAGCCAAGTGATGGGCAGGGGGGATGAAAAACTGTTTTTT.

The genes are TRBV2 and TRBJ1-1, with TRBD1 matching over 7 bases. Looked up from germline, CDR1 is SNHLY and CDR2 is FYNNEI. V lost 4 bases, J lost 1 base, and 0 bases stayed unmatched. The CDR3 is 13 residues long. CDR3 amino acids: CASSGDRNTEAFF. CDR3 bases: TGTGCCAGCAGTGGGGACAGGAACACTGAAGCTTTCTTT.

The gene calls are TRBV7-8 and TRBJ1-1; the D gene is possibly TRBD1 (6 bases). Deletions cut 3 bases from V and 6 bases from J, with 11 bases between. Germline V gives CDR1 SGHVS, CDR2 FQNEAQ. The length of the CDR3 is 13 residues. In nucleotides, the CDR3 is TGTGCCAGCAGCTTGGGGACAATCGCTGAAGCTTTCTTT. Its protein is CASSLGTIAEAFF.

The chain employs TRBV4-1 and TRBJ2-6, with 9 bases aligning to TRBD1. The trim removed 2 bases at V and 0 bases at J, leaving 11 bases unmatched. CDR3 length equals 20 residues. CDR1 and CDR2 from the germline V gene are MGHRA and YSYEKL. CDR3 protein: CASSQPRTGVGLSGANVLTF. The CDR3 DNA is TGCGCCAGCAGCCAACCTAGGACAGGGGTAGGGCTCTCTGGGGCCAACGTCCTGACTTTC.

The chain carries TRBV5-5 and TRBJ1-4; 7 bases match TRBD1. V gave up 4 bases and J gave up 5 bases; unmatched junction bases: 5. The V gene's germline CDR1 is SGHKS and CDR2 YYEKEE (reference sequence). The CDR3 is 14 residues long. The CDR3 DNA sequence: TGTGCCAGCAGCCAAGGACAGGCCAATGAAAAACTGTTTTTT. Its translation: CASSQGQANEKLFF.

The rearrangement joins TRBV9 to TRBJ2-5; D is perhaps TRBD2 (7 bases). The CDR3 totals 15 residues. V was trimmed by 2 bases and J by 5 bases, leaving 16 bases between them. Germline V gene sequence: CDR1 SGDLS, CDR2 YYNGEE. CDR3: CASSVVGGLGETQYF. CDR3 sequence (DNA): TGTGCCAGCAGCGTTGTCGGGGGGCTGGGGGAGACCCAGTACTTC.

The chain employs TRBV19 and TRBJ1-1, with a tentative D call TRBD1 (5 bases). The CDR3 sequence is 15 residues long. Germline V gives CDR1 LNHDA, CDR2 SQIVND (reference sequence). V lost 5 bases and J 3 bases, leaving 16 bases between the germline ends. CDR3 region: CASSLRRGGDTEAFF. CDR3 DNA: TGTGCCAGTAGTTTACGGAGGGGTGGGGACACTGAAGCTTTCTTT.

J is TRBJ1-1 and V is TRBV7-9; 10 bases align to TRBD1. V lost 5 bases, J lost 4 bases, and 7 bases stayed unmatched. Germline CDR1 reads SEHNR; CDR2 reads FQNEAQ (reference sequence). The CDR3 length is 15 residues. Here the CDR3 reads CASSPGTGETTEAFF. The CDR3 bases are TGTGCCAGCAGCCCCGGGACAGGGGAAACCACTGAAGCTTTCTTT.

This chain links TRBV19 with TRBJ2-3, with a possible D match to TRBD2 (7 bases). Between the trimmed V and J ends, which lost 6 bases and 2 bases, there was a span of 18 bases. The germline CDR1 and CDR2 sequences are LNHDA and SQIVND (reference sequence). The CDR3 has 16 residues. CDR3 sequence: CASRTPGGQLTDTQYF. Written as DNA, the CDR3 is TGTGCCAGTAGGACCCCGGGAGGACAGCTCACAGATACGCAGTATTTT.

The gene calls are TRBV9 and TRBJ2-1; TRBD2 matches 10 bases. The CDR3 loop spans 20 amino acids. The V gene end was trimmed by 5 bases and the J gene end by 6 bases; junction bases not matched to a gene: 23. Looked up from germline, CDR1 is SGDLS and CDR2 is YYNGEE. The CDR3 DNA reads TGTGCCAGCAGTTATGATCTAGCGGGGGTTCAGTCTGCGATTTCCAATGAGCAGTTCTTC. Translated, it gives CASSYDLAGVQSAISNEQFF.

The gene calls are TRBV11-2 and TRBJ2-5; D is perhaps TRBD2 (6 bases). This CDR3 contains 15 residues. Trimming pared 1 base from V and 6 bases from J, leaving 15 bases between. The germline V gene has CDR1 SGHAT and CDR2 FQNNGV. CDR3 nucleotides: TGTGCCAGCAGCTTAGGTAGCGGTACCCGTCAGACCCAGTACTTC. Amino acid sequence: CASSLGSGTRQTQYF.

This chain connects TRBV9 to TRBJ2-7; D is possibly TRBD1 (5 bases). The germline gives CDR1 SGDLS, CDR2 YYNGEE. Deletions cut 2 bases from V and 2 bases from J, with 14 bases between. The CDR3 loop spans 15 amino acids. DNA of the CDR3: TGTGCCAGCAGCGTCCAGGGAACCCAACCCTACGAGCAGTACTTC. This sequence encodes CASSVQGTQPYEQYF.

The genes are TRBV7-2 and TRBJ2-4, with TRBD1 matching 8 bases. The CDR3 has 15 amino acids. CDR1 is SGHTA and CDR2 is FQGNSA in the germline V gene. V trimming: 4 bases; J trimming: 5 bases; junction bases outside the gene matches: 7. The CDR3, as DNA: TGTGCCAGCAGCTCTCCCGGGACAGGACAAAACATTCAGTACTTC. It encodes CASSSPGTGQNIQYF.

The chain carries TRBV7-9 and TRBJ1-4; a possible D gene is TRBD1 (6 bases). Per the germline V gene, CDR1 is SEHNR and CDR2 is FQNEAQ (reference sequence). The CDR3 is 14 residues long. V shed 0 bases and J shed 8 bases, with 10 bases lying between them. CDR3 nucleotides: TGTGCCAGCAGCTTAGCACAGGGTGGCGAAAAACTGTTTTTT. It codes for CASSLAQGGEKLFF.

The V and J genes are TRBV6-1 and TRBJ1-2; 7 bases match TRBD1. V was clipped by 1 base and J by 8 bases; unmatched bases: 7. This CDR3 has 14 amino acids. The V gene's germline CDR1 is MNHNS and CDR2 SASEGT. Here the CDR3 DNA reads TGTGCCAGCAGTGAAGGTGCAGGGGGTTTCGGCTACACCTTC. This codes for CASSEGAGGFGYTF.

The V call is TRBV6-5, the J call TRBJ2-7; D gene ambiguous. Germline V CDR1 and CDR2: MNHEY, SVGAGI. This CDR3 is built from 12 residues. Trimming removed 5 bases at V and 3 bases at J, with 8 bases between. The CDR3: CASSPPGYEQYF. The CDR3 coding sequence is TGTGCCAGCAGTCCGCCGGGCTACGAGCAGTACTTC.

The rearrangement links TRBV4-2 to TRBJ2-2, with TRBD2 matching 13 bases. V trimming: 5 bases; J trimming: 6 bases; junction bases outside the gene matches: 6. This CDR3 is 16 amino acids long. Germline-derived CDR1 and CDR2 are LGHNA and YNFKEQ. The CDR3 loop reads CASSSGTSGISGELFF. CDR3 DNA sequence: TGTGCCAGCAGCTCAGGGACTAGCGGGATCTCCGGGGAGCTGTTTTTT.

This chain joins TRBV4-1 and TRBJ1-2; TRBD1 might be the D (6 bases). Trimming cost V 4 bases and J 2 bases, with 8 bases left between them. Germline V gene data show CDR1 as MGHRA and CDR2 as YSYEKL. The CDR3 loop spans 13 amino acids. CDR3 sequence reads: CASSPDRNYGYTF. The CDR3 DNA reads TGCGCCAGCAGCCCAGACAGGAACTATGGCTACACCTTC.

As concerns this clone: This sample also contains other DNA sequences that code for the same CDR3. The V call is TRBV10-3, the J call TRBJ1-1; a weak D match, TRBD1 (6 bases). The germline CDR1 and CDR2 sequences are ENHRY and SYGVKD. CDR3 length equals 14 residues. The ends were cut back, 4 bases at V and 1 base at J, with 10 bases in the middle. CDR3 DNA: TGTGCCATCAGTGCAGGGGACGCGAACACTGAAGCTTTCTTT. Its protein product is CAISAGDANTEAFF.

This chain uses TRBV9 with TRBJ1-2, with TRBD1 identical over 10 bases. Germline lookup yields CDR1 SGDLS and CDR2 YYNGEE. This CDR3 is 14 amino acids long. Losses at the gene ends were 0 bases for V and 7 bases for J; bases not matched to a gene: 3. CDR3 coding DNA: TGTGCCAGCAGCGTAGGGACAGGGGGATCTGGCTACACCTTC. It is translated as CASSVGTGGSGYTF. Full variable domain (remainder filled in from reference TRBV9 and TRBJ1-2): DSGVTQTPKHLITATGQRVTLRCSPRSGDLSVYWYQQSLDQGLQFLIQYYNGEERAKGNILERFSAQQFPDLHSELNLSSLELGDSALYFCASSVGTGGSGYTFGSGTRLTVV.

This sequence joins TRBV7-2 and TRBJ2-3; D is perhaps TRBD1 (5 bases). Looked up from germline, CDR1 is SGHTA and CDR2 is FQGNSA. This CDR3 contains 16 residues. V lost 5 bases and J lost 5, with 20 bases in between. The CDR3 bases are TGTGCCAGCAGCCTCAACCTGGCAGCTAGGGGAGATACGCAGTATTTT. The encoded protein is CASSLNLAARGDTQYF.

The chain employs TRBV6-5 and TRBJ1-5, with unresolved D. This CDR3 spans 13 amino acids. Trimming pared 0 bases from V and 6 bases from J, leaving 6 bases between. Looked up from germline, CDR1 is MNHEY and CDR2 is SVGAGI. This CDR3 is CASSYSALQPQHF. The DNA of the CDR3 is TGTGCCAGCAGTTACTCGGCTCTTCAGCCCCAGCATTTT.

The chain recombines TRBV6-6 with TRBJ1-1; D not certain. V lost 6 bases and J 3 bases, leaving 14 bases between the germline ends. CDR3 length equals 14 residues. The germline V gene has CDR1 MNHNY and CDR2 SVGAGI (reference sequence). Here the CDR3 reads CASRALSGDTEAFF. CDR3 nucleotide sequence: TGTGCCAGCAGAGCACTCAGCGGGGACACTGAAGCTTTCTTT.